These 15 T cell receptor beta chains share one sample of origin, sequenced in a study of CXCR3-negative and CXCR3-positive naive CD8 T cells. Broader study findings: Naive CXCR3-positive cells had TRB CDR3s more hydrophobic than those of CXCR3-negative naive cells.

For these receptors, no antigen is known. Through 5' RACE with UMI labels, the TRB cDNA libraries were prepared. TCRdb re-called the 5' RACE reads and shows each CDR3 protein once, DNA omitted. The table for this sample gives around 66,000 distinct CDR3 sequences. The sample taken for sequencing was naive CXCR3+ CD8+ T cells from blood. This sample's subset: CD45RO-CCR7+CD27+CD95- naive CD8+ T cells expressing CXCR3 (TNR3+). The receptor set was obtained from a human donor in good health. Some clones in this sample may be carry-over from other donors' samples.

The chain employs TRBV29-1 and TRBJ2-1; TCRdb's D call of TRBD1 is untestable without DNA. The CDR3 runs 12 residues. CDR1 is SQVTM, CDR2 ANQGSEA, per germline. This CDR3 reads CSYLGGYNEQFF.

The chain couples TRBV7-9 to TRBJ2-3; absent DNA, TCRdb's TRBD1 call cannot be checked. Germline lookup yields CDR1 SEHNR and CDR2 FQNEAQ (reference sequence). The CDR3 contains 15 residues. This CDR3 reads CASSPWTGDTDTQYF.

This chain connects TRBV7-6 to TRBJ1-3. In germline, CDR1 is SGHVS, CDR2 FNYEAQ. This CDR3 has 17 residues. The CDR3 reads CASSLSAPGTAGNTIYF.

The CDR3 spells CASSSPSGYEQYF. The rearrangement joins TRBV7-9 to TRBJ2-7; the D gene TCRdb calls, TRBD1, cannot be checked with no DNA. Per the germline V gene, CDR1 is SEHNR and CDR2 is FQNEAQ (reference sequence). The CDR3 covers 13 residues. The whole variable domain, filled in from reference TRBV7-9 and TRBJ2-7, reads DTGVSQNPRHKITKRGQNVTFRCDPISEHNRLYWYRQTLGQGPEFLTYFQNEAQLEKSRLLSDRFSAERPKGSFSTLEIQRTEQGDSAMYLCASSSPSGYEQYFGPGTRLTVT.

V gene TRBV6-6 combines with J gene TRBJ1-5; TCRdb selects TRBD1, and the lack of DNA leaves this call unchecked. The CDR3 length is 15 residues. Per the germline V gene, CDR1 is MNHNY and CDR2 is SVGAGI (reference sequence). The CDR3 loop is CASTSTGGGNQPQHF.

The CDR3 protein is CASSLNGLAASYEQYF. The gene calls are TRBV11-2 and TRBJ2-7; absent DNA, TCRdb's TRBD2 call cannot be checked. The CDR3 totals 16 residues. In germline, CDR1 is SGHAT, CDR2 FQNNGV. The full variable domain, in which reference TRBV11-2 and TRBJ2-7 provide the parts outside the CDR3, is EAGVAQSPRYKIIEKRQSVAFWCNPISGHATLYWYQQILGQGPKLLIQFQNNGVVDDSQLPKDRFSAERLKGVDSTLKIQPAKLEDSAVYLCASSLNGLAASYEQYFGPGTRLTVT.

The chain links TRBV20-1 to TRBJ2-1; TCRdb picks TRBD1, but there is no DNA to check that call. In germline, CDR1 is DFQATT, CDR2 SNEGSKA (reference sequence). This CDR3 comprises 15 residues. This CDR3 reads CSARFRSLPGYEQFF.

The chain uses TRBV7-2 and TRBJ2-7; absent DNA, TCRdb's TRBD1 call cannot be checked. This CDR3 has 13 amino acids. The germline V gene encodes CDR1 SGHTA and CDR2 FQGNSA. The CDR3 reads CASSLLDSYEQYF.

This chain uses TRBV30 with TRBJ1-2; without DNA, the TCRdb call of TRBD1 cannot be checked. In germline, CDR1 is GTSNPN, CDR2 SVGIG (reference sequence). The CDR3 length is 12 residues. This chain's CDR3 is CAWSEGVYGYTF.

The chain is built from TRBV11-1 and TRBJ2-2. The germline gives CDR1 SGHAT, CDR2 FQDESV (reference sequence). The CDR3 runs 15 residues. CDR3 sequence reads: CASSLSTHNTGELFF.

The chain combines TRBV5-6 with TRBJ2-7. CDR1 and CDR2 (germline): SGHDT, YYEEEE. This CDR3 is 14 amino acids long. The CDR3 here is CASSLGLNSYEQYF.

The CDR3 sequence is CASSIGQGADDTQYF. The chain carries TRBV19 and TRBJ2-3; TCRdb indicates TRBD1, and absent DNA this call remains unverified. Germline-derived CDR1 and CDR2 are LNHDA and SQIVND (reference sequence). The CDR3 is made up of 15 amino acids.

V gene TRBV12-3 or TRBV12-4 combines with J gene TRBJ2-7; TCRdb's D gene call, TRBD1, goes unchecked for lack of DNA. CDR3 length equals 15 residues. The CDR3 is CASSFKGQGTYEQYF.

The chain employs TRBV5-1 and TRBJ2-1; TCRdb outputs TRBD2, but without DNA this stays unchecked. Germline CDR1 is SGHRS and CDR2 is YFSETQ. CDR3 length: 16 residues. The CDR3 spells CASSRRLAGEYNEQFF.

This chain connects TRBV5-1 to TRBJ2-4; the TCRdb D gene call, TRBD2, has no DNA to confirm it. The germline V gene encodes CDR1 SGHRS and CDR2 YFSETQ. CDR3 size: 16 residues. CDR3 region: CASRQASGGAVNIQYF.